The next 29 T cell receptor beta chains were all read from a single sample in a study of CD8 T cells in ankylosing spondylitis (dated by TCRdb to 2016 to 2017). The library was prepared using 5' RACE. The run used an Illumina HiSeq 2500. The public reads were reprocessed in TCRdb via fastp at Q25 and MiXCR, keeping in-frame beta chains. Here each entry gathers all rows of one CDR3 protein and keeps the most common genes and DNA. The sample profile shows fewer than 250,000 distinct CDR3 sequences; under 30% of them were found once. Jointly, the top ten make up 5% to 8% of the sample. The sample was blood, either unsorted or a sorted T cell fraction (not recorded which). The receptors derive from a male donor with ankylosing spondylitis or in good health (not recorded which).

This clonotype has only a few counts. A much larger clone lies one base from this, so it may be a read error. The chain combines TRBV29-1 with TRBJ1-1; 8 positions match TRBD1. This CDR3 has 13 residues. From germline, CDR1 is SQVTM and CDR2 ANQGSEA. The CDR3 sequence is CSVRQGMNSEAFF. The DNA for the CDR3 is TGCAGCGTCAGACAGGGGATGAACTCTGAAGCTTTCTTT.

This clonotype was seen many times. The gene calls are TRBV29-1 and TRBJ2-3; TRBD1 matches at 10 bases. The V segment lost 5 bases and the J segment 0 bases; nucleotides outside the gene matches: 2. CDR1 and CDR2 (germline): SQVTM, ANQGSEA. The CDR3 consists of 14 residues. The CDR3 DNA reads as TGCAGCGTTAGGACAGGGGGTAGCACAGATACGCAGTATTTT. Residues: CSVRTGGSTDTQYF.

This clonotype was recorded at least ten times. This sequence joins TRBV4-2 and TRBJ2-1; D call uncertain. Trimming pared 0 bases from V and 5 bases from J, leaving 11 bases between. Germline V CDR1 and CDR2: LGHNA, YNFKEQ. The CDR3 has 15 residues. The CDR3 here is CASSQDAGVDNEQFF. The CDR3 DNA reads TGTGCCAGCAGCCAAGATGCAGGAGTAGACAATGAGCAGTTCTTC.

J is TRBJ1-1 and V is TRBV27; unclear D gene. The germline V gene has CDR1 MNHEY and CDR2 SMNVEV (reference sequence). The CDR3 loop spans 15 amino acids. V was clipped by 5 bases and J by 1 base, with 14 bases between them. The CDR3 sequence is CASSPRVLGNTEAFF. The CDR3, as DNA: TGTGCCAGCAGTCCGCGGGTCCTCGGGAACACTGAAGCTTTCTTT.

The chain links TRBV20-1 to TRBJ1-4; the match to TRBD1 covers 7 bases. V gave up 3 bases and J gave up 10 bases; unmatched junction bases: 8. The CDR3 covers 13 residues. CDR1 and CDR2 (germline): DFQATT, SNEGSKA (reference sequence). The CDR3 region has the DNA TGCAGTGCTAGCGGGACAGATCTAGCAAAACTGTTTTTT. Translated, it gives CSASGTDLAKLFF.

The chain has TRBV20-1 and TRBJ2-1; 11 nucleotides line up with TRBD2. Germline V gene lookup returns CDR1 DFQATT and CDR2 SNEGSKA (reference sequence). The length of the CDR3 is 18 residues. The V segment lost 5 bases and the J segment 0 bases; nucleotides outside the gene matches: 12. The CDR3 region is CSAPTRGTSGISYNEQFF. CDR3 sequence (DNA): TGCAGTGCTCCCACCCGGGGGACTAGCGGTATCTCCTACAATGAGCAGTTCTTC.

This chain connects TRBV20-1 to TRBJ2-1; TRBD2 might be the D (6 bases). V lost 5 bases and J 4 bases, leaving 21 bases between the germline ends. This CDR3 region has 16 residues. CDR1 DFQATT and CDR2 SNEGSKA come from the germline V gene (reference sequence). In nucleotides, the CDR3 is TGCAGTGCTGGTTCGACTAGATCAGGACTTTACAATGAGCAGTTCTTC. As protein: CSAGSTRSGLYNEQFF.

This clonotype was detected ten times or more. The chain joins TRBV5-1 to TRBJ2-7; weak D call: TRBD2 (5 bases). Germline V gives CDR1 SGHRS, CDR2 YFSETQ. The length of the CDR3 is 13 residues. The ends were cut back, 4 bases at V and 3 bases at J, with 11 bases in the middle. CDR3 protein: CASSPNGGYEQYF. Written as DNA, the CDR3 is TGCGCCAGCAGCCCTAACGGAGGCTACGAGCAGTACTTC.

The V gene is TRBV20-1, the J gene TRBJ2-5; weak D call: TRBD1 (6 bases). Per germline, CDR1 DFQATT and CDR2 SNEGSKA (reference sequence). The CDR3 extends over 13 amino acids. The V end was cut by 4 bases, the J end by 4 bases, with 13 bases between. The CDR3 coding sequence is TGCAGTGCTAAGGGTAGGGGGATAGAGACCCAGTACTTC. Translating gives CSAKGRGIETQYF.

Only a few counts were recorded for this clonotype. At one of its ends the junction is not consistent with the germline gene, which may arise from a read error. The V call is TRBV7-7, the J call TRBJ2-5, with 9 nucleotides matching TRBD2. Germline V CDR1 and CDR2: SSHAT, FNYEAQ (reference sequence). The CDR3 totals 16 residues. CDR3 in amino acids: CASSLGLLAGQETQYF. The CDR3 region has the DNA TGTGCTAGCAGCTTGGGCCTACTAGCGGGCCAAGAGACCCAGTACTTC.

This clonotype occurred many times. This CDR3 fails to terminate in the conserved phenylalanine or tryptophan, so it likely reflects a read error. Because the CDR3's place on the DNA is in doubt, the DNA is left out and the CDR3 is given as listed by TCRdb. The rearrangement uses TRBV5-6 and TRBJ2-7; TRBD2, the D gene given by the table, was not confirmed from the DNA. The CDR3 is 10 residues long, counting both termini. Germline V gene lookup returns CDR1 SGHDT and CDR2 YYEEEE. CDR3 sequence reads: CASKTNPHVE.

This clonotype was observed many times. This chain connects TRBV7-2 to TRBJ1-2; D gene ambiguous. The CDR3 spans 14 residues. Germline CDR1 SGHTA, CDR2 FQGNSA. The germline V and J ends were trimmed by 1 base and 0 bases, with 6 bases remaining between them. In DNA, the CDR3 is TGTGCCAGCAGCTTAGGGGGTCCTAACTATGGCTACACCTTC. This translates into CASSLGGPNYGYTF.

This clonotype was found a few times. The chain employs TRBV11-2 and TRBJ1-3, with D unclear. The CDR3 is made up of 11 amino acids. Trimming shortened V by 3 bases and J by 6 bases, and 3 bases separated the two germline ends. CDR1 and CDR2 from the germline V gene are SGHAT and FQNNGV. CDR3 protein: CASSFLNTIYF. The CDR3 DNA follows: TGTGCCAGCAGCTTTTTAAACACCATATATTTT.

This clonotype was detected ten times or more. The chain couples TRBV5-1 to TRBJ2-7, with 12 bases that match TRBD1. The CDR3 is 14 amino acids. Germline V gives CDR1 SGHRS, CDR2 YFSETQ. With 4 bases clipped from V and 6 bases from J, the junction kept 5 bases outside the gene matches. The CDR3 spells CASSTGTGGLEQYF. CDR3 DNA sequence: TGCGCCAGCAGCACCGGGACAGGGGGCCTCGAGCAGTACTTC.

This clonotype was counted many times. This sequence joins TRBV20-1 and TRBJ1-5; D uncertain. The germline gives CDR1 DFQATT, CDR2 SNEGSKA (reference sequence). The CDR3 covers 12 residues. Deletions cut 6 bases from V and 1 base from J, with 7 bases between. The CDR3 here is CSAPGSNQPQHF. The CDR3 bases are TGCAGTGCCCCTGGAAGCAATCAGCCCCAGCATTTT.

This clonotype has at least ten counts. The chain has TRBV5-1 and TRBJ2-3; 13 positions match TRBD2. V trimming: 3 bases; J trimming: 7 bases; junction bases outside the gene matches: 17. This CDR3 is 19 amino acids long. Germline CDR1 reads SGHRS; CDR2 reads YFSETQ. This CDR3 reads CASSSTKIPTSGRRNTQYF. CDR3 coding DNA: TGCGCCAGCAGCTCAACAAAAATACCGACTAGCGGGAGGAGGAATACGCAGTATTTT.

In this sample, this clonotype turned up many times. The chain combines TRBV4-3 with TRBJ2-3; TRBD2 agrees at 16 bases. Germline CDR1 is LGHNA and CDR2 is YSLEER. Trimming cost V 3 bases and J 1 base; bases outside gene matches: 4. The CDR3 length is 18 residues. The DNA for the CDR3 is TGCGCCAGCAGCCAGGGACTAGCGGGAGGGCCTGGCACAGATACGCAGTATTTT. Protein product: CASSQGLAGGPGTDTQYF.

This chain uses TRBV29-1 with TRBJ2-7; tentatively, D is TRBD1 or TRBD2 (5 bases each). In germline, CDR1 is SQVTM, CDR2 ANQGSEA. The CDR3 loop spans 13 amino acids. Trimming took 6 bases from V and 0 from J, leaving 12 bases between them. CDR3 protein: CSVGRFDSYEQYF. DNA of the CDR3: TGCAGCGTGGGACGTTTCGACTCCTACGAGCAGTACTTC.

This clonotype was counted many times. The chain is built from TRBV4-3 and TRBJ2-2; 8 bases match TRBD2. This CDR3 spans 18 amino acids. Germline V gene sequence: CDR1 LGHNA, CDR2 YSLEER. V shed 0 bases, J shed 4 bases, and the junction held 10 bases outside the gene matches. This chain's CDR3 is CASSQDLPGGSLTGELFF. DNA of the CDR3: TGCGCCAGCAGCCAAGATCTTCCGGGAGGGAGTCTCACCGGGGAGCTGTTTTTT.

Only a few counts were recorded for this clonotype. CDR3 amino acids: CASSALAGGLTDTQYF. DNA of the CDR3: TGTGCCAGCAGCGCACTAGCGGGGGGCCTCACAGATACGCAGTATTTT. The chain uses TRBV7-2 and TRBJ2-3; 12 bases align to TRBD2. The CDR3 is 16 amino acids. Germline V CDR1 and CDR2: SGHTA, FQGNSA. Losses at the gene ends were 5 bases for V and 2 bases for J; bases not matched to a gene: 5.

The V call is TRBV6-1, the J call TRBJ1-1; 9 bases map to TRBD1. The V segment lost 7 bases and the J segment 2 bases; nucleotides outside the gene matches: 8. The CDR3 totals 15 residues. Looked up from germline, CDR1 is MNHNS and CDR2 is SASEGT. CDR3 amino acids: CASTNRGQGNTEAFF. The DNA for the CDR3 is TGTGCCAGCACCAACCGGGGACAGGGAAACACTGAAGCTTTCTTT.

V is TRBV3-1 and J is TRBJ2-7, with D unresolved. CDR1 is LGHDT and CDR2 is YNNKEL in the germline V gene (reference sequence). The V end lost 5 bases, the J end lost 7 bases, and 9 bases lay between the germline ends. CDR3 size: 11 residues. The CDR3 nucleotides read TGTGCCAGCAGCGACGAGAGGGAGCAGTACTTC. This gives the protein CASSDEREQYF.

Comments on this clonotype: Compared with germline, one end of the junction differs, possibly owing to a read error. J is TRBJ1-2 and V is TRBV19; D gene uncertain. This CDR3 spans 14 amino acids. Germline V gene lookup returns CDR1 LNHDA and CDR2 SQIVND (reference sequence). The CDR3 sequence is CASSIDISFYSYTF. The CDR3 DNA follows: TGTGCCAGTAGTATAGACATCTCCTTCTATAGCTACACCTTC.

The rearrangement links TRBV29-1 to TRBJ2-3; no clear D gene. The germline CDR1 and CDR2 sequences are SQVTM and ANQGSEA. The CDR3 contains 11 residues. The V gene lost 4 bases and the J gene lost 3 bases, with 5 bases spanning the gap. The CDR3 here is CSVVTTDTQYF. The CDR3 DNA reads TGCAGCGTTGTTACAACAGATACGCAGTATTTT.

This clonotype has a handful of counts. This sequence joins TRBV20-1 and TRBJ2-7; weak D call: TRBD2 (6 bases). The CDR3 consists of 14 residues. Trimming removed 1 base at V and 2 bases at J, with 12 bases between. Germline CDR1 is DFQATT and CDR2 is SNEGSKA (reference sequence). The CDR3: CSARGPAGTYEQYF. The CDR3 region has the DNA TGCAGTGCTAGAGGTCCGGCGGGAACCTACGAGCAGTACTTC.

This clonotype came up a few times. This chain joins TRBV18 and TRBJ1-3, with no clear D. The CDR3 is made up of 15 amino acids. Deletions cut 3 bases from V and 0 bases from J, with 9 bases between. In germline, CDR1 is KGHSH, CDR2 LQKENI. The CDR3 DNA reads TGTGCCAGCTCACCGGGCGGAAACTCTGGAAACACCATATATTTT. Its translation is CASSPGGNSGNTIYF.

The count of this clonotype is one. The CDR3 DNA sequence: TGTGCCAGCAGCCCGAGCGAGAGAGGAATTTACGATGAGCAGTTCTTC. Translation: CASSPSERGIYDEQFF. The gene calls are TRBV5-5 and TRBJ2-1; D remains unclear. Trimming took 4 bases from V and 8 from J, leaving 22 bases between them. The CDR3 runs to 16 residues. Germline CDR1 SGHKS, CDR2 YYEKEE (reference sequence).

This clonotype has more than one count but fewer than ten. This sequence joins TRBV7-8 and TRBJ2-1; TRBD2 matches at 12 bases. The CDR3 loop spans 18 amino acids. Germline V gives CDR1 SGHVS, CDR2 FQNEAQ. V lost 5 bases, J lost 9 bases, and 17 bases stayed unmatched. CDR3 region: CASSPFLRSSGRGGEQFF. The CDR3 bases are TGTGCCAGCAGCCCTTTTTTGAGGTCTAGCGGGAGGGGGGGTGAGCAGTTCTTC. The entire variable domain, with the rest obtained from reference TRBV7-8 and TRBJ2-1, is as follows: GAGVSQSPRYKVAKRGQDVALRCDPISGHVSLFWYQQALGQGPEFLTYFQNEAQLDKSGLPSDRFFAERPEGSVSTLKIQRTQQEDSAVYLCASSPFLRSSGRGGEQFFGPGTRLTVL.

There are many counts of this clonotype. The genes are TRBV27 and TRBJ2-7; TRBD1 agrees at 12 bases. This CDR3 spans 19 amino acids. Germline values: CDR1 MNHEY, CDR2 SMNVEV (reference sequence). V lost 5 bases, J lost 3 bases, and 17 bases stayed unmatched. The CDR3 DNA follows: TGTGCCAGCAGTAGAAAAACACCGGGACAGGGGGCGAGGGACTACGAGCAGTACTTC. It translates to CASSRKTPGQGARDYEQYF.